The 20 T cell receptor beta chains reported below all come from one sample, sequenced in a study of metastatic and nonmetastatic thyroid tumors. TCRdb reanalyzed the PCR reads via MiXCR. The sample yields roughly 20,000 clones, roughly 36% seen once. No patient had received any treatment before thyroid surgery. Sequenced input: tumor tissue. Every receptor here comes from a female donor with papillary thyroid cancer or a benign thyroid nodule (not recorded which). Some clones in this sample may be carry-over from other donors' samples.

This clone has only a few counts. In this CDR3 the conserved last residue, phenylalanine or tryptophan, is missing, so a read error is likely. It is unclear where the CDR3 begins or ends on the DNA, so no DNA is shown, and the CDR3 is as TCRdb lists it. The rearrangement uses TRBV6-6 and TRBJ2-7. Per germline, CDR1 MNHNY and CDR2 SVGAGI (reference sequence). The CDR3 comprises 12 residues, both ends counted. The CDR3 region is CASSYSVLGKWG.

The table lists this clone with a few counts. The CDR3: CASSYSGRDSPLHF. Written as DNA, the CDR3 is TGTGCCAGCAGTTACTCCGGAAGAGATTCACCCCTCCACTTT. The J gene is TRBJ1-6, the V gene TRBV6-5; D uncertain. V lost 0 bases and J 8 bases, leaving 8 bases between the germline ends. Germline V gene sequence: CDR1 MNHEY, CDR2 SVGAGI. This CDR3 is built from 14 residues.

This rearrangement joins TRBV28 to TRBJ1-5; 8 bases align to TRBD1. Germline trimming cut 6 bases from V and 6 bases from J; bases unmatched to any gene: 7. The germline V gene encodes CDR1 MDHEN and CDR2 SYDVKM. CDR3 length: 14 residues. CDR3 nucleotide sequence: TGTGCCAGCAGATTACAGGGGGTAGGTCAGCCCCAGCATTTT. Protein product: CASRLQGVGQPQHF. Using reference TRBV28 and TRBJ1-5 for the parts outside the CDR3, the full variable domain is DVKVTQSSRYLVKRTGEKVFLECVQDMDHENMFWYRQDPGLGLRLIYFSYDVKMKEKGDIPEGYSVSREKKERFSLILESASTNQTSMYLCASRLQGVGQPQHFGDGTRLSIL.

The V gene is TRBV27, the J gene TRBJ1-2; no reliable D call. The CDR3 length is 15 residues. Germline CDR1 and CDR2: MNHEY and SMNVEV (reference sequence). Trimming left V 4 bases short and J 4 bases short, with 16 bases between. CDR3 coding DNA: TGTGCCAGCAGTTCGGAGGGTTTATATCGCTATGGCTACACCTTC. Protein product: CASSSEGLYRYGYTF.

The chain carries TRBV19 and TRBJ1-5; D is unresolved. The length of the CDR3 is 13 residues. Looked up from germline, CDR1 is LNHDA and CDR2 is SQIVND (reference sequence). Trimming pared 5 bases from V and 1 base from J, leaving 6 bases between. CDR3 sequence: CASSLGSNQPQHF. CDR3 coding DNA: TGTGCCAGTAGTTTAGGGAGCAATCAGCCCCAGCATTTT.

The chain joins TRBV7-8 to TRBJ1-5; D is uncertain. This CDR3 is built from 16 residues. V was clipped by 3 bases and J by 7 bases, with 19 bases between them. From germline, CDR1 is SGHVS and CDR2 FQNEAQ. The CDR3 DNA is TGTGCCAGCAGCTTGGGCAGAGCCTCATGGAACCAGCCCCAGCATTTT. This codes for CASSLGRASWNQPQHF.

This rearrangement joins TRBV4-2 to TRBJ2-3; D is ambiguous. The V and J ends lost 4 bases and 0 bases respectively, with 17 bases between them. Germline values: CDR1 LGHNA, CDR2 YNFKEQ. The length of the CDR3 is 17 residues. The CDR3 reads CASSPGRAAISTDTQYF. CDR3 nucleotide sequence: TGTGCCAGCAGCCCCGGACGCGCAGCAATTAGCACAGATACGCAGTATTTT.

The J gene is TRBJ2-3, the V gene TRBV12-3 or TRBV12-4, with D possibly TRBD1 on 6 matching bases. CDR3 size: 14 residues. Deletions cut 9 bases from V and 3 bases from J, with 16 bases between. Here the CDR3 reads CASSPDRWTDTQYF. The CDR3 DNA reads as TGTGCCAGTAGCCCTGACAGGTGGACAGATACGCAGTATTTT.

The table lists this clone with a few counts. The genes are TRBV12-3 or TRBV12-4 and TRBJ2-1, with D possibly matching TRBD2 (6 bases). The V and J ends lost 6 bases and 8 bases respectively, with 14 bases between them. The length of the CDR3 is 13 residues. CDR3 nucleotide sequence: TGTGCCAGCAGATCTCCCCCGGGAGATGAGCAGTTCTTC. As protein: CASRSPPGDEQFF.

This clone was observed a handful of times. CDR3 sequence: CASSSRLAGGTQEQFF. The CDR3 DNA is TGTGCCAGCAGTAGTAGACTAGCGGGAGGGACGCAGGAGCAGTTCTTC. The J gene is TRBJ2-1, the V gene TRBV27, with 14 positions matching TRBD2. J was trimmed by 10 bases and V by 5 bases; bases with no gene match: 10. Germline-derived CDR1 and CDR2 are MNHEY and SMNVEV (reference sequence). The CDR3 spans 16 residues.

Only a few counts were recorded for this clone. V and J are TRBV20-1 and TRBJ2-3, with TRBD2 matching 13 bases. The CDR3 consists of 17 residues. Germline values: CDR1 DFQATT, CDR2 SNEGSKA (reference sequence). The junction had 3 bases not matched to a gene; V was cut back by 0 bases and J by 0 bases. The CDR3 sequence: CSARDKTSGGSTDTQYF. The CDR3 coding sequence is TGCAGTGCTAGAGACAAGACTAGCGGGGGGAGCACAGATACGCAGTATTTT.

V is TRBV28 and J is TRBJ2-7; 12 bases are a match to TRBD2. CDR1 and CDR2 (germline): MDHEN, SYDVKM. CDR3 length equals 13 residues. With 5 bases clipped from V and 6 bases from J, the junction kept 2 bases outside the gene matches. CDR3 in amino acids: CASSLTSGSEQYF. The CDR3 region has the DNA TGTGCCAGCAGTCTGACTAGCGGGAGCGAGCAGTACTTC.

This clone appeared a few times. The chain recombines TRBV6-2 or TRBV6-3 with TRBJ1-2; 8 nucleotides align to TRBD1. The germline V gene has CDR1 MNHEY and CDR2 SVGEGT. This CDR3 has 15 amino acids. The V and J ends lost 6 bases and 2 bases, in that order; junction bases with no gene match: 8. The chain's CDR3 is CASRSDRGDNYGYTF. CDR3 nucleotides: TGTGCCAGCAGATCCGACAGGGGAGACAACTATGGCTACACCTTC.

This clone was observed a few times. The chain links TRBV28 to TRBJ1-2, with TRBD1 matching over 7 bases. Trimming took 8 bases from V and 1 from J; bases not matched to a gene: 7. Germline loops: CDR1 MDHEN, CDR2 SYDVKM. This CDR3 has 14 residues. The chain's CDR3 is CASGAQGDNYGYTF. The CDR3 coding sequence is TGTGCCAGCGGGGCGCAGGGGGATAACTATGGCTACACCTTC.

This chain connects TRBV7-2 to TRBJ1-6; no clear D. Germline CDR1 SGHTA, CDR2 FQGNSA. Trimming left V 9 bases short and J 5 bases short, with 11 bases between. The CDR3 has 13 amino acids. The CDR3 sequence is CASGRTNNSPLHF. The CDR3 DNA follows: TGTGCCAGTGGGAGAACGAATAATTCACCCCTCCACTTT.

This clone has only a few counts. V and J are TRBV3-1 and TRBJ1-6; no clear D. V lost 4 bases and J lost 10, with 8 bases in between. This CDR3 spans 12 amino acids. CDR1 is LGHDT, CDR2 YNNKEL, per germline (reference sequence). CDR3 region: CASSPGISPLHF. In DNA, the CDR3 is TGTGCCAGCAGCCCCGGCATCTCACCCCTCCACTTT.

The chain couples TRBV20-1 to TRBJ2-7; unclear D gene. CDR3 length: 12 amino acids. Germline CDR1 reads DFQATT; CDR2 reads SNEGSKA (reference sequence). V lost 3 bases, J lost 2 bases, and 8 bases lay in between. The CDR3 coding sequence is TGCAGTGCTAGTGGCCGAGCCTACGAGCAGTACTTC. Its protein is CSASGRAYEQYF.

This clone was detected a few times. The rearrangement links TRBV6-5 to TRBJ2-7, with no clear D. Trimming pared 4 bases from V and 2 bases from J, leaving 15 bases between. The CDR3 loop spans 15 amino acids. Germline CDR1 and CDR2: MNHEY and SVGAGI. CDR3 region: CASSSFRRNPYEQYF. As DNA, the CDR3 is TGTGCCAGCAGTTCATTCCGACGGAACCCCTACGAGCAGTACTTC.

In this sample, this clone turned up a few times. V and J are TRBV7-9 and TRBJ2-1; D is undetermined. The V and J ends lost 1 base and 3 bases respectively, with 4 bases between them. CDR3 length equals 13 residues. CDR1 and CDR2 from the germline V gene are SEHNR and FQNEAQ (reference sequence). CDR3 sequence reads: CASSLGHYNEQFF. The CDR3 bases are TGTGCCAGCAGCTTAGGTCACTACAATGAGCAGTTCTTC.

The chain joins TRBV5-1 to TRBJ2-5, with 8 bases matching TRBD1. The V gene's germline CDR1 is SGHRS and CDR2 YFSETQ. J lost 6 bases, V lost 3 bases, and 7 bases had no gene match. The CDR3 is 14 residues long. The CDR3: CASSSGGAEQTQYF. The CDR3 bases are TGCGCCAGCAGCTCAGGGGGCGCGGAACAGACCCAGTACTTC.